This T cell receptor beta chain was identified in a study of blood T cell repertoires in COVID-19. This clone turned up a few times. The CDR3 runs 15 residues. The germline V gene has CDR1 SGHRS and CDR2 YFSETQ. The V gene end was trimmed by 5 bases and the J gene end by 6 bases; junction bases not matched to a gene: 10. Sequenced by immunoSEQ multiplex PCR; TCRdb stores in-frame clones only, minus some. The sample yields more than 90,000 clones, approximately 83% seen once. The source is a woman in her seventies with acute or convalescent COVID-19. The chain uses TRBV5-1 and TRBJ1-4, with 7 bases matching TRBD1. The sequenced sample consisted of peripheral blood. Here the CDR3 DNA reads TGCGCCAGCAGTCCCTCACAGGGGATCTATGAAAAACTGTTTTTT. Translated: CASSPSQGIYEKLFF.